These T cell receptor beta chains were read from a single sample in a study of blood T cell repertoires in COVID-19. Method: immunoSEQ multiplex PCR; TCRdb's copy keeps in-frame clones and lacks some. This table holds around 260,000 clones, 86% found once. Specimen: peripheral blood. All receptors derive from a woman aged 25 to 39 with active or convalescent COVID-19. The CDR3 runs from the conserved cysteine through the conserved F or W. D genes are given only for firm matches. Clone size appears in some rows only: once, few, many, or a class for an expanded clone.

d_call: .
j_call: TRBJ1-6
clone_size: .
v_call: TRBV27
cdr3_nt: TGTGCCAGCAGACTATCGATGGGGGGGCGAAACTATAATTCACCCCTCCACTTT
cdr3_aa: CASRLSMGGRNYNSPLHF

d_call: .
j_call: TRBJ1-2
clone_size: .
v_call: TRBV30
cdr3_nt: TGTGCCTGGATTCTTTATGGCTACACCTTC
cdr3_aa: CAWILYGYTF

d_call: .
j_call: TRBJ1-2
clone_size: .
v_call: TRBV30
cdr3_nt: TGTGCCTGGAGTGTATTCCGTGGCTACACCTTC
cdr3_aa: CAWSVFRGYTF

d_call: .
j_call: TRBJ1-2
clone_size: .
v_call: TRBV24-1
cdr3_nt: TGTGCCACCAGTGATCTGGACCGACGTTCAGGGGACTATGGCTACACCTTC
cdr3_aa: CATSDLDRRSGDYGYTF

d_call: .
j_call: TRBJ2-1
clone_size: .
v_call: TRBV20-1
cdr3_nt: TGCAGTGCTAGGAAGCAAAATGAGCAGTTCTTC
cdr3_aa: CSARKQNEQFF

d_call: TRBD1
j_call: TRBJ2-5
clone_size: once
v_call: TRBV29-1
cdr3_nt: TGCAGCGTCCGACAGGGTTTTGGGACCCAGTACTTC
cdr3_aa: CSVRQGFGTQYF

d_call: .
j_call: TRBJ1-2
clone_size: .
v_call: TRBV10-3
cdr3_nt: TGTGCCATCAGTGACCCGGGACATAATTCTGGCTACACCTTC
cdr3_aa: CAISDPGHNSGYTF

d_call: .
j_call: TRBJ2-6
clone_size: once
v_call: TRBV4-2
cdr3_nt: TGTGCCAGCAGCCAAGATCCGGGAACTGGGGCCAACGTCCTGACTTTC
cdr3_aa: CASSQDPGTGANVLTF

d_call: .
j_call: TRBJ1-5
clone_size: .
v_call: TRBV6-5
cdr3_nt: TGTGCCAGCAGTTACCAAGGAGCGGACCAGCCCCAGCATTTT
cdr3_aa: CASSYQGADQPQHF

d_call: TRBD1
j_call: TRBJ2-3
clone_size: .
v_call: TRBV7-9
cdr3_nt: TGTGCCAGCAGCTTATCCCGGACAGGTAGGACAGATACGCAGTATTTT
cdr3_aa: CASSLSRTGRTDTQYF

d_call: TRBD1
j_call: TRBJ1-2
clone_size: .
v_call: TRBV6-2/TRBV6-3
cdr3_nt: TGTGCCAGCAGTCCGGACAGGAACTATGGCTACACTTTC
cdr3_aa: CASSPDRNYGYTF

d_call: .
j_call: TRBJ2-1
clone_size: .
v_call: TRBV7-2
cdr3_nt: TGTGCCAGCAGCTTTTCTCCGCCCGACAGGCCCTTCTACAATGAGCAGTTCTTC
cdr3_aa: CASSFSPPDRPFYNEQFF

d_call: .
j_call: TRBJ1-2
clone_size: .
v_call: TRBV6-2/TRBV6-3
cdr3_nt: TGTGCCAGCAGTTACTCGGCGTTACTAAACTATGGCTACACCTTC
cdr3_aa: CASSYSALLNYGYTF

d_call: .
j_call: TRBJ1-1
clone_size: .
v_call: TRBV27
cdr3_nt: TGTGCCAGCGGTAGCCCGGTTATCAGTCCTGAAGCTTTCTTT
cdr3_aa: CASGSPVISPEAFF

d_call: .
j_call: TRBJ1-2
clone_size: .
v_call: TRBV4-1
cdr3_nt: TGCGCCAGCAGCCAAGATTGGGAGCTCGGCTACACCTTC
cdr3_aa: CASSQDWELGYTF